The 15 T cell receptor beta chains in this list originate from one sample, sequenced in a study of T cells in Graves' hyperthyroidism and ophthalmopathy. Authors of the study amplified TCR beta CDR3 regions from RNA transcripts. The HTBI set primed first-round TCR CDR3 RT-PCR. TCRdb processed the multiplex PCR reads anew with MiXCR; each CDR3 protein has one entry. The profile shows roughly 49,000 distinct CDR3 sequences, roughly 56% of them singletons. Sequenced sample: peripheral blood or thyroid tissue (not recorded which). These receptors came from a man aged 18 to 35 with Graves' hyperthyroidism.

The V call is TRBV24-1, the J call TRBJ1-1, with D possibly matching TRBD1 (6 bases). V was shortened by 3 bases and J by 10 bases, with 8 bases between the two germline ends. Germline values: CDR1 KGHDR, CDR2 SFDVKD. This CDR3 spans 11 amino acids. The chain's CDR3 is CATSDGTIAFF. In nucleotides, the CDR3 is TGTGCCACCAGTGATGGGACAATAGCTTTCTTT.

This clonotype has at least ten counts. The chain has TRBV7-2 and TRBJ2-7; D unresolved. V lost 3 bases and J 5 bases, leaving 14 bases between the germline ends. Per germline, CDR1 SGHTA and CDR2 FQGNSA. The CDR3 loop spans 14 amino acids. The chain's CDR3 is CASSFYESSHEQYF. CDR3 in DNA: TGTGCCAGCAGCTTCTACGAAAGTTCCCACGAGCAGTACTTC.

This clonotype has more than one count but fewer than ten. The V gene is TRBV7-3, the J gene TRBJ2-2; D remains ambiguous. The CDR3 runs 10 residues. V was cut by 8 bases and J by 7 bases, with 5 bases left in between. Germline loops: CDR1 SGHTA, CDR2 FQGTGA. The DNA of the CDR3 is TGTGCCAGCGGGGACGGGGAGCTGTTTTTT. This translates into CASGDGELFF.

By share of the sample, this clonotype is medium-sized. The V and J genes are TRBV10-3 and TRBJ1-5; D remains ambiguous. The CDR3 has 12 amino acids. The V end lost 9 bases, the J end lost 4 bases, and 10 bases lay between the germline ends. Germline CDR1 and CDR2: ENHRY and SYGVKD. CDR3 loop: CAIGGINQPQHF. The CDR3 coding sequence is TGTGCCATAGGAGGGATTAATCAGCCCCAGCATTTT.

The chain employs TRBV10-3 and TRBJ2-2; D may be TRBD1 (6 bases). The CDR3 contains 12 residues. Germline lookup yields CDR1 ENHRY and CDR2 SYGVKD. Trimming pared 6 bases from V and 4 bases from J, leaving 6 bases between. CDR3 DNA sequence: TGTGCCATCAGGGGGGCCACCGGGGAGCTGTTTTTT. This gives the protein CAIRGATGELFF.

The chain carries TRBV10-2 and TRBJ2-5, with TRBD1 as a possible D gene (5 bases). With 2 bases removed from V and 5 bases from J, the gap between germline ends came to 12 bases. In germline, CDR1 is WSHSY, CDR2 SAAADI. This CDR3 is 14 amino acids long. The CDR3 is CASSEDGRVETQYF. In DNA, the CDR3 is TGCGCCAGCAGTGAGGACGGCAGGGTCGAGACCCAGTACTTC.

The V and J genes are TRBV9 and TRBJ2-7; 7 bases fit TRBD2. The trim removed 4 bases at V and 6 bases at J, leaving 7 bases unmatched. This CDR3 is built from 13 residues. Germline CDR1 and CDR2: SGDLS and YYNGEE. This CDR3 reads CASSLLRLAEQYF. The DNA for the CDR3 is TGTGCCAGCAGCTTACTTAGACTAGCCGAGCAGTACTTC.

This chain joins TRBV2 and TRBJ1-4; perhaps TRBD1 as D (6 bases). Germline V CDR1 and CDR2: SNHLY, FYNNEI. V lost 8 bases and J lost 4, with 17 bases in between. This CDR3 has 15 amino acids. DNA of the CDR3: TGTGCCAGCGAAAACCAGGGGCGCGGTAATGAAAAACTGTTTTTT. Amino acid sequence: CASENQGRGNEKLFF.

The sample holds a few counts of this clonotype. V gene TRBV7-6 combines with J gene TRBJ2-2; D may be TRBD1 (6 bases). The CDR3 loop spans 16 amino acids. Germline CDR1 is SGHVS and CDR2 is FNYEAQ. The V and J ends lost 6 bases and 7 bases respectively, with 21 bases between them. CDR3 in amino acids: CASSYRVEGRIGELFF. The CDR3 coding sequence is TGTGCCAGCAGTTACAGGGTTGAGGGGCGCATCGGGGAGCTGTTTTTT.

This clonotype was detected ten times or more. V is TRBV7-3 and J is TRBJ2-7; D is perhaps TRBD1 (7 bases). This CDR3 is 13 amino acids long. V was trimmed by 5 bases and J by 4 bases, leaving 12 bases between them. CDR1 and CDR2 from the germline V gene are SGHTA and FQGTGA. CDR3 region: CASSVQGGYEQYF. The CDR3 DNA is TGTGCCAGCAGCGTGCAGGGGGGATACGAGCAGTACTTC. Filled out from reference TRBV7-3 and TRBJ2-7, the complete variable domain reads GAGVSQTPSNKVTEKGKYVELRCDPISGHTALYWYRQSLGQGPEFLIYFQGTGAADDSGLPNDRFFAVRPEGSVSTLKIQRTERGDSAVYLCASSVQGGYEQYFGPGTRLTVT.

The chain employs TRBV10-3 and TRBJ1-2; D not certain. V dropped 0 bases and J dropped 7 bases, with 18 bases sitting between them. This CDR3 region has 16 residues. CDR1 is ENHRY, CDR2 SYGVKD, per germline. Here the CDR3 reads CAISESIREGFGGYTF. The CDR3 DNA is TGTGCCATCAGTGAGTCGATTAGGGAAGGCTTCGGTGGCTACACCTTC.

J is TRBJ1-2 and V is TRBV19; no clear D. Deletions cut 7 bases from V and 1 base from J, with 10 bases between. There are 13 residues in the CDR3. Germline CDR1 is LNHDA and CDR2 is SQIVND (reference sequence). The CDR3 DNA is TGTGCCAGTACGGAGCAGGTTAACTATGGCTACACCTTC. Protein sequence: CASTEQVNYGYTF.

This clonotype was seen many times. The chain carries TRBV20-1 and TRBJ1-6; D is uncertain. This CDR3 region has 14 residues. CDR1 DFQATT and CDR2 SNEGSKA come from the germline V gene (reference sequence). Trimming stripped 1 base from V and 8 bases from J, with 12 bases between. For the CDR3, the DNA is TGCAGTGCTAGAGGGTTTGCCGGGGATTCACCCCTCCACTTT. It yields the protein CSARGFAGDSPLHF.

The chain is built from TRBV7-8 and TRBJ2-7; D is uncertain. The V gene lost 3 bases and the J gene lost 3 bases, with 6 bases spanning the gap. Germline values: CDR1 SGHVS, CDR2 FQNEAQ. The CDR3 has 12 residues. DNA for the CDR3: TGTGCCAGCAGCTTTACGATCTACGAGCAGTACTTC. This encodes CASSFTIYEQYF.

This clonotype occurred once. V is TRBV2 and J is TRBJ1-5; D not resolved. CDR3 length: 14 amino acids. Germline V gene lookup returns CDR1 SNHLY and CDR2 FYNNEI. The ends were cut back, 3 bases at V and 3 bases at J, with 9 bases in the middle. The CDR3 spells CASSDSNPNQPQHF. In DNA form, the CDR3 reads TGTGCCAGCAGTGATTCCAACCCCAATCAGCCCCAGCATTTT.